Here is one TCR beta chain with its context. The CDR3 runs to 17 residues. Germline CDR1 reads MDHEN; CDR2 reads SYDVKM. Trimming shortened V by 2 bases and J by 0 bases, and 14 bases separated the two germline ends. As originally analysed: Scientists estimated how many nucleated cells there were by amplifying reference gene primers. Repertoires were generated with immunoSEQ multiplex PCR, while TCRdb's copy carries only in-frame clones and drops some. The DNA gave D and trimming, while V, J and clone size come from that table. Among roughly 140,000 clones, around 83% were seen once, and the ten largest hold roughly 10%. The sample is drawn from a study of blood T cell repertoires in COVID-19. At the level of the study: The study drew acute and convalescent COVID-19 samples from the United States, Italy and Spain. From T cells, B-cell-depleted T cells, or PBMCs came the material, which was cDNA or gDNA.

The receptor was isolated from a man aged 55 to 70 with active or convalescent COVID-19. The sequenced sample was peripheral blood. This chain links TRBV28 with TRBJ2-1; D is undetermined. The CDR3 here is CASSLKSWYSSYNEQFF. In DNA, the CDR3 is TGTGCCAGCAGTTTAAAGTCTTGGTACAGCTCCTACAATGAGCAGTTCTTC.